The 29 T cell receptor beta chains given below trace back to one sample, sequenced in a study of a mutant IDH1 vaccine in newly diagnosed glioma. No cognate antigen is known for these TCRs. Sequencing used immunoSEQ multiplex PCR; TCRdb keeps in-frame clones, though not all of them. This table has approximately 81,000 clones, roughly 85% appearing once. Noted time point: week 23, last vaccination. Each dose delivered 300 ug of mutant IDH1 20-mer peptide subcutaneously with imiquimod. The sample here was PBMCs, taken from a glioma patient whose treatment included an IDH1 peptide vaccine. Receptor source: a man aged 30-40 years with glioma. Some clones in this sample may be carry-over from other donors' samples.

The V gene is TRBV7-9, the J gene TRBJ2-3; 8 nucleotides agree with TRBD1. This CDR3 comprises 16 residues. The germline V gene has CDR1 SEHNR and CDR2 FQNEAQ (reference sequence). V trimming: 1 base; J trimming: 2 bases; junction bases outside the gene matches: 5. The CDR3 nucleotides read TGTGCCAGCAGCTTAGGGGACAGGATCGACACAGATACGCAGTATTTT. Residues: CASSLGDRIDTDTQYF.

The gene calls are TRBV6-1 and TRBJ2-7; D unclear. Trimming took off 6 bases at V and 6 bases at J, with 9 bases between the two ends. Germline loops: CDR1 MNHNS, CDR2 SASEGT. This CDR3 spans 11 amino acids. The CDR3 loop reads CASRGGSEQYF. CDR3 nucleotide sequence: TGTGCCAGCAGGGGCGGCTCCGAGCAGTACTTC.

The chain carries TRBV5-1 and TRBJ2-7; D is perhaps TRBD2 (5 bases). V lost 2 bases, J lost 5 bases, and 11 bases lay in between. Germline V gene lookup returns CDR1 SGHRS and CDR2 YFSETQ. The CDR3 runs 13 residues. The DNA for the CDR3 is TGCGCCAGCAGCTTAGGGAGTGGAGACGAGCAGTACTTC. It encodes CASSLGSGDEQYF.

This clone has only one observation. The rearrangement links TRBV7-2 to TRBJ2-7; D unresolved. V was trimmed by 2 bases and J by 3 bases, leaving 14 bases between them. The CDR3 totals 15 residues. The germline CDR1 and CDR2 sequences are SGHTA and FQGNSA. The DNA of the CDR3 is TGTGCCAGCAGCTTACGTTCGGAGAGGAACTACGAGCAGTACTTC. The encoded protein is CASSLRSERNYEQYF. Using reference TRBV7-2 and TRBJ2-7 for the parts outside the CDR3, the full variable domain is GAGVSQSPSNKVTEKGKDVELRCDPISGHTALYWYRQSLGQGLEFLIYFQGNSAPDKSGLPSDRFSAERTGGSVSTLTIQRTQQEDSAVYLCASSLRSERNYEQYFGPGTRLTVT.

This clone was detected only a few times. J is TRBJ1-1 and V is TRBV5-1; D gene unclear. Looked up from germline, CDR1 is SGHRS and CDR2 is YFSETQ. Trimming pared 2 bases from V and 1 base from J, leaving 9 bases between. The CDR3 runs 14 residues. The DNA for the CDR3 is TGCGCCAGCAGCTTTTTTGGCGGGAACACTGAAGCTTTCTTT. Encoded protein: CASSFFGGNTEAFF.

The chain recombines TRBV5-1 with TRBJ1-1; D gene unclear. Trimming left V 0 bases short and J 4 bases short, with 16 bases between. This CDR3 is 16 amino acids long. The germline gives CDR1 SGHRS, CDR2 YFSETQ. The CDR3 region is CASSLAGTFGGTEAFF. DNA of the CDR3: TGCGCCAGCAGCTTGGCCGGCACTTTTGGAGGCACTGAAGCTTTCTTT. The full variable domain, in which reference TRBV5-1 and TRBJ1-1 provide the parts outside the CDR3, is KAGVTQTPRYLIKTRGQQVTLSCSPISGHRSVSWYQQTPGQGLQFLFEYFSETQRNKGNFPGRFSGRQFSNSRSEMNVSTLELGDSALYLCASSLAGTFGGTEAFFGQGTRLTVV.

The chain links TRBV28 to TRBJ1-1; TRBD1 is a possible D gene (6 bases). CDR3 length equals 14 residues. Germline CDR1 is MDHEN and CDR2 is SYDVKM. V dropped 7 bases and J dropped 11 bases, with 23 bases sitting between them. The CDR3 loop reads CASTRGAGGMFAFF. CDR3 DNA sequence: TGTGCCAGCACCCGGGGCGCGGGGGGCATGTTTGCTTTCTTT.

The V gene is TRBV13, the J gene TRBJ1-2; D is possibly TRBD1 (5 bases). This CDR3 has 15 amino acids. The V gene lost 6 bases and the J gene lost 0 bases, with 14 bases spanning the gap. Per the germline V gene, CDR1 is PRHDT and CDR2 is FYEKMQ (reference sequence). CDR3 bases: TGTGCCAGCAGGGAATTTTGGGACCCTAACTATGGCTACACCTTC. Translated, it gives CASREFWDPNYGYTF.

In its sample, this clone was seen a few times. The chain is built from TRBV27 and TRBJ1-1; D is possibly TRBD1 (5 bases). This CDR3 is built from 13 residues. Trimming took off 6 bases at V and 7 bases at J, with 15 bases between the two ends. The germline V gene has CDR1 MNHEY and CDR2 SMNVEV (reference sequence). This CDR3 is CASSPLDSREAFF. The CDR3 DNA reads as TGTGCCAGCAGCCCGCTAGACAGCCGTGAAGCTTTCTTT.

The chain joins TRBV5-1 to TRBJ1-6; D is undetermined. The germline V and J ends were trimmed by 3 bases and 7 bases, with 11 bases remaining between them. This CDR3 contains 14 residues. CDR1 and CDR2 from the germline V gene are SGHRS and YFSETQ. As DNA, the CDR3 is TGCGCCAGCAGCTCCGGCGGCGCGAATTCACCCCTCCACTTT. It specifies CASSSGGANSPLHF.

The CDR3 DNA sequence: TGTGCCAGCAGCAAATTAAGGGGTATGAGTAGGGCCTATGGCTACACCTTC. Translated: CASSKLRGMSRAYGYTF. The V and J genes are TRBV21-1 and TRBJ1-2; the table calls TRBD1, which could not be checked here. TRBV21-1 is assigned pseudogene status. The CDR3 is 17 amino acids.

The V and J genes are TRBV5-4 and TRBJ2-1; 7 bases line up with TRBD1. Germline-derived CDR1 and CDR2 are SGHNT and YYREEE (reference sequence). Trimming removed 3 bases from V and 7 bases from J; junction bases left unmatched: 10. CDR3 size: 15 residues. The CDR3 DNA reads as TGTGCCAGCAGCTCCTCGACAGGGACGACGAATGAGCAGTTCTTC. Protein product: CASSSSTGTTNEQFF. Filled out from reference TRBV5-4 and TRBJ2-1, the complete variable domain reads ETGVTQSPTHLIKTRGQQVTLRCSSQSGHNTVSWYQQALGQGPQFIFQYYREEENGRGNFPPRFSGLQFPNYSSELNVNALELDDSALYLCASSSSTGTTNEQFFGPGTRLTVL.

The genes are TRBV7-9 and TRBJ2-7; D may be TRBD2 (6 bases). The V end was cut by 11 bases, the J end by 1 base, with 12 bases between. The CDR3 length is 12 residues. Germline assignment: CDR1 SEHNR and CDR2 FQNEAQ (reference sequence). Here the CDR3 reads CASKAGSYEQYF. The CDR3 nucleotides are TGTGCCTCAAAGGCGGGATCCTACGAGCAGTACTTC. Variable domain in full (rest from reference TRBV7-9 and TRBJ2-7): DTGVSQNPRHKITKRGQNVTFRCDPISEHNRLYWYRQTLGQGPEFLTYFQNEAQLEKSRLLSDRFSAERPKGSFSTLEIQRTEQGDSAMYLCASKAGSYEQYFGPGTRLTVT.

The chain has TRBV29-1 and TRBJ1-2, with TRBD1 as a possible D gene (6 bases). Per germline, CDR1 SQVTM and CDR2 ANQGSEA. Trimming cost V 4 bases and J 2 bases, with 8 bases left between them. The CDR3 sequence is 12 residues long. The CDR3 DNA reads as TGCAGCGTTGGGGGGCCGAACTATGGCTACACCTTC. Residues: CSVGGPNYGYTF.

The rearrangement joins TRBV18 to TRBJ1-1; TRBD1 might be the D (5 bases). The V gene lost 3 bases and the J gene lost 5 bases, with 10 bases spanning the gap. CDR3 length: 13 residues. The V gene's germline CDR1 is KGHSH and CDR2 LQKENI. The CDR3 is CASSPSRGTEAFF. The CDR3 bases are TGTGCCAGCTCACCGTCAAGGGGAACTGAAGCTTTCTTT.

The V call is TRBV29-1, the J call TRBJ2-1; 13 bases fit TRBD2. Germline CDR1 SQVTM, CDR2 ANQGSEA. This CDR3 is 15 amino acids long. V was pared by 2 bases and J by 9 bases, with 7 bases of the junction left unmatched. Written as DNA, the CDR3 is TGCAGCGTTGAACTACTAGCGGGAGGGCCACGTGAGCAGTTCTTC. Translation gives CSVELLAGGPREQFF.

This chain links TRBV28 with TRBJ2-5, with 8 bases fitting TRBD2. The CDR3 runs 15 residues. With 6 bases clipped from V and 5 bases from J, the junction kept 11 bases outside the gene matches. Looked up from germline, CDR1 is MDHEN and CDR2 is SYDVKM. CDR3 sequence: CASRTTGGAGETQYF. For the CDR3, the DNA is TGTGCCAGCAGGACCACCGGGGGGGCCGGGGAGACCCAGTACTTC.

The V and J genes are TRBV10-3 and TRBJ2-1; possible D gene TRBD2, 5 bases. Germline V gene data show CDR1 as ENHRY and CDR2 as SYGVKD. This CDR3 has 15 amino acids. The germline V and J ends were trimmed by 2 bases and 12 bases, with 20 bases remaining between them. CDR3 nucleotide sequence: TGTGCCATCAGTGAGCCGACCCTCACCGCCGAGGGGCAGTTCTTC. Protein product: CAISEPTLTAEGQFF.

This clone was seen more than once but under ten times. The V and J genes are TRBV30 and TRBJ1-5, with TRBD1 as a possible D gene (6 bases). Germline V gene lookup returns CDR1 GTSNPN and CDR2 SVGIG (reference sequence). The CDR3 loop spans 12 amino acids. Between the trimmed V and J ends, which lost 5 bases and 4 bases, there was a span of 9 bases. In DNA, the CDR3 is TGTGCCTGGGGAGGGGGTAATCAGCCCCAGCATTTT. Its translation: CAWGGGNQPQHF.

The chain recombines TRBV6-1 with TRBJ2-7; D perhaps matches TRBD2 (5 bases). The V gene lost 1 base and the J gene lost 0 bases, with 10 bases spanning the gap. Germline V gene data show CDR1 as MNHNS and CDR2 as SASEGT. The CDR3 has 15 residues. The chain's CDR3 is CASSEEGRGSYEQYF. CDR3 nucleotides: TGTGCCAGCAGTGAAGAAGGACGGGGCTCCTACGAGCAGTACTTC.

The J gene is TRBJ2-7, the V gene TRBV28, with 11 bases that match TRBD1. This CDR3 contains 13 residues. V lost 7 bases, J lost 6 bases, and 5 bases stayed unmatched. Germline CDR1 is MDHEN and CDR2 is SYDVKM. DNA for the CDR3: TGTGCCAGCATCCGGGACAGGGGGTTCGAGCAGTACTTC. Encoded protein: CASIRDRGFEQYF.

There are a few counts of this clone. This rearrangement joins TRBV18 to TRBJ2-3, with TRBD1 matching 7 bases. Germline V lookup: CDR1 KGHSH, CDR2 LQKENI. V lost 3 bases and J lost 0; bases outside the gene matches: 15. CDR3 length: 19 residues. The CDR3, as DNA: TGTGCCAGCTCACCCCGACCACCAACCGGGACAGCTAGCACAGATACGCAGTATTTT. As protein: CASSPRPPTGTASTDTQYF.

The V gene is TRBV2, the J gene TRBJ2-3; no clear D gene. CDR3 length: 16 amino acids. In germline, CDR1 is SNHLY, CDR2 FYNNEI. Trimming stripped 1 base from V and 0 bases from J, with 11 bases between. The CDR3 here is CASSEGGSVSTDTQYF. The DNA for the CDR3 is TGTGCCAGCAGTGAAGGGGGATCAGTGAGCACAGATACGCAGTATTTT.

This clone showed up just once. The genes are TRBV6-1 and TRBJ2-5; a weak D match, TRBD2 (7 bases). CDR3 size: 16 residues. CDR1 is MNHNS and CDR2 is SASEGT in the germline V gene. Trimming removed 1 base at V and 2 bases at J, with 14 bases between. CDR3 in DNA: TGTGCCAGCAGTGAAGAGGTAGGGGGGGTGCAAGAGACCCAGTACTTC. This gives the protein CASSEEVGGVQETQYF.

The chain couples TRBV9 to TRBJ1-1, with D possibly being TRBD1 (6 bases). The germline CDR1 and CDR2 sequences are SGDLS and YYNGEE. With 0 bases removed from V and 4 bases from J, the gap between germline ends came to 13 bases. The CDR3 runs to 15 residues. CDR3 sequence (DNA): TGTGCCAGCAGCGTAGCAAAAGGGGGTAGCACTGAAGCTTTCTTT. Translating gives CASSVAKGGSTEAFF.

J is TRBJ1-4 and V is TRBV28; possibly TRBD1 for D (6 bases). Germline-derived CDR1 and CDR2 are MDHEN and SYDVKM. The ends were cut back, 4 bases at V and 0 bases at J, with 15 bases in the middle. The CDR3 contains 17 residues. The DNA for the CDR3 is TGTGCCAGCAGTTCCCCAGGGGATGGCTCAACTAATGAAAAACTGTTTTTT. Amino acids: CASSSPGDGSTNEKLFF.

This sequence joins TRBV2 and TRBJ1-1, with D possibly being TRBD1 (5 bases). The CDR3 runs 13 residues. Trimming took off 7 bases at V and 2 bases at J, with 11 bases between the two ends. Germline V gene sequence: CDR1 SNHLY, CDR2 FYNNEI. CDR3 in amino acids: CASNEGPNTEAFF. CDR3 sequence (DNA): TGTGCCAGCAATGAGGGGCCAAACACTGAAGCTTTCTTT.

The chain employs TRBV27 and TRBJ2-7, with TRBD2 matching 12 bases. Germline CDR1 is MNHEY and CDR2 is SMNVEV (reference sequence). The length of the CDR3 is 15 residues. The J segment lost 5 bases and the V segment lost 6 bases, leaving 8 bases of the junction unmatched. The CDR3 reads CASSHGLAGLNEQYF. CDR3 in DNA: TGTGCCAGCAGCCATGGACTAGCGGGACTCAACGAGCAGTACTTC.

This chain links TRBV18 with TRBJ2-2; D remains unclear. Per germline, CDR1 KGHSH and CDR2 LQKENI. Trimming took 6 bases from V and 0 from J, leaving 14 bases between them. The CDR3 totals 16 residues. CDR3 nucleotide sequence: TGTGCCAGCTCCCGAAACCAAGGCGCGAACACCGGGGAGCTGTTTTTT. Its translation is CASSRNQGANTGELFF.